This TCR beta chain appears in the sequencing data of a study of T cells after yellow fever vaccination. Study overall: Preparation of the low-cell-number fractions used SMART-Seq v4 Ultra Low Input. Study findings and constraints: Re-detected after boosting: most primary clones, approximately 97% of CD4 and about 89% of CD8.

CDR1 and CDR2 from the germline V gene are SGHTA and FQGNSA. V shed 2 bases and J 6 bases; nucleotides not matched to a gene: 8. This CDR3 region has 15 residues. The 5'RACE template-switching step produced TCR cDNA and added a universal primer site and UMIs. TCRdb independently ran MiXCR on the 5' RACE reads; one entry per CDR3 protein. Of 620,000 or so distinct CDR3 sequences listed, around a sixth are singletons. This clonotype appeared many times. Antigen: not known. This chain uses TRBV7-2 with TRBJ2-3; TRBD2 agrees at 7 bases. The source material was PBMCs, sampled about 5 days after the first yellow fever vaccination. This receptor was taken from a man younger than 30 who received the YFV17D yellow fever vaccine. CDR3 sequence (DNA): TGTGCCAGCAGCTTAACGGGGGGTAGCCCCGATACGCAGTATTTT. This codes for CASSLTGGSPDTQYF.